The rows below give T cell receptor beta chains drawn from one sample of a study of long-term antiretroviral therapy in people with HIV. Only in-frame clones appear in the TCRdb table, and some are missing; sequencing was by immunoSEQ multiplex PCR. The repertoire consists of about 36,000 clones, with almost 85% occurring once and the leading ten covering approximately 6.5%. This material consisted of unsorted PBMCs, taken 0.6 years after starting antiretroviral therapy. These receptors were obtained from a man younger than 30 with HIV. Both conserved end residues are part of each CDR3. The order of the fields is D gene, J gene, clone size, V gene, CDR3 DNA, CDR3 protein. D genes are given only for firm matches. Size is omitted from some rows. Given values are once, few, many or a class for expanded clones.

d_gene: TRBD2
j_gene: TRBJ2-7
abundance: -
v_gene: TRBV2
CDR3nt: TGTGCCAGCAGTGAAGGTCGCGGGAGGTACGAGCAGTACTTC
CDR3aa: CASSEGRGRYEQYF

d_gene: -
j_gene: TRBJ1-1
abundance: once
v_gene: TRBV18
CDR3nt: TGTGCCAGCTCACCACAGGGTAAGGGCACTGAAGCTTTCTTT
CDR3aa: CASSPQGKGTEAFF

d_gene: -
j_gene: TRBJ2-1
abundance: -
v_gene: TRBV14
CDR3nt: TGTGCCAGCAGCCAAGTCGGCTACAATGAGCAGTTCTTC
CDR3aa: CASSQVGYNEQFF

d_gene: -
j_gene: TRBJ1-1
abundance: -
v_gene: TRBV7-9
CDR3nt: TGTGCCAGCAGCAGTCCCCCAGGGGACGCTTTCTTT
CDR3aa: CASSSPPGDAFF

d_gene: -
j_gene: TRBJ2-5
abundance: -
v_gene: TRBV5-5
CDR3nt: TGTGCCAGCAGCTTGGGGGACCAAATACAAGAGACCCAGTACTTC
CDR3aa: CASSLGDQIQETQYF

d_gene: -
j_gene: TRBJ1-5
abundance: -
v_gene: TRBV6-5
CDR3nt: TGTGCCAGCAGTCTGGACAACGTCAATCAGCCCCAGCATTTT
CDR3aa: CASSLDNVNQPQHF

d_gene: -
j_gene: TRBJ2-7
abundance: -
v_gene: TRBV2
CDR3nt: TGTGCCAGCAGTGATCCGCTAGACTACGAGCAGTACTTC
CDR3aa: CASSDPLDYEQYF

d_gene: TRBD1
j_gene: TRBJ2-5
abundance: once
v_gene: TRBV18
CDR3nt: TGTGCCAGCTCACCAAGGACAGGGGGCGCGAATCTTGGGACCCAGTACTTC
CDR3aa: CASSPRTGGANLGTQYF

d_gene: -
j_gene: TRBJ2-7
abundance: -
v_gene: TRBV18
CDR3nt: TGTGCCAGCTCACGAGCTTACGAGCAGTACTTC
CDR3aa: CASSRAYEQYF

d_gene: -
j_gene: TRBJ1-1
abundance: -
v_gene: TRBV12-5
CDR3nt: TGTGCTAGTGGGCGGGACGCGGGGCCGGGTTTCTTT
CDR3aa: CASGRDAGPGFF

d_gene: -
j_gene: TRBJ2-7
abundance: -
v_gene: TRBV7-2
CDR3nt: TGTGCCAGCAGCTTATTCTACGAGCAGTACTTC
CDR3aa: CASSLFYEQYF

d_gene: -
j_gene: TRBJ2-3
abundance: -
v_gene: TRBV5-6
CDR3nt: TGTGCCAGCAGCCCGGGAGTGGCAGATACGCAGTATTTT
CDR3aa: CASSPGVADTQYF

d_gene: -
j_gene: TRBJ2-7
abundance: -
v_gene: TRBV28
CDR3nt: TGTGCCACCCTCGAGGCCAAACGCCACGAGCAGTACTTC
CDR3aa: CATLEAKRHEQYF

d_gene: -
j_gene: TRBJ1-5
abundance: few
v_gene: TRBV16
CDR3nt: TGTGCCAGCAGCCAATGGGGAAATCAGCCCCAGCATTTT
CDR3aa: CASSQWGNQPQHF

d_gene: -
j_gene: TRBJ2-7
abundance: few
v_gene: TRBV15
CDR3nt: TGTGCCACCAGCAGAGCAGGCCCCTACGAGCAGTACTTC
CDR3aa: CATSRAGPYEQYF

d_gene: -
j_gene: TRBJ2-7
abundance: -
v_gene: TRBV5-4
CDR3nt: TGTGCCAGCAGCGGAGGACAGATCTACGAGCAGTACTTC
CDR3aa: CASSGGQIYEQYF

d_gene: -
j_gene: TRBJ1-3
abundance: few
v_gene: TRBV7-2
CDR3nt: TGTGCCAGCAGCCTGACTGGAAACACCATATATTTT
CDR3aa: CASSLTGNTIYF

d_gene: TRBD2
j_gene: TRBJ2-1
abundance: -
v_gene: TRBV5-1
CDR3nt: TGCGCCAGCAGCCCTCTAGCGGGAGTAGGGGAGCAGTTCTTC
CDR3aa: CASSPLAGVGEQFF

d_gene: TRBD1
j_gene: TRBJ2-7
abundance: -
v_gene: TRBV7-9
CDR3nt: TGTGCCAGCAGCGCCTCCGGGACAGGGAACGAGCAGTACTTC
CDR3aa: CASSASGTGNEQYF

d_gene: -
j_gene: TRBJ2-7
abundance: -
v_gene: TRBV7-2
CDR3nt: TGTGCCAGCAGCTTTAATGCCTACGAGCAGTACTTC
CDR3aa: CASSFNAYEQYF

d_gene: -
j_gene: TRBJ2-7
abundance: few
v_gene: TRBV4-2
CDR3nt: TGTGCCAGCAGCCAAGATAGGACGGGGCAGTACTTC
CDR3aa: CASSQDRTGQYF

d_gene: -
j_gene: TRBJ2-7
abundance: -
v_gene: TRBV7-9
CDR3nt: TGTGCCATAAAAGGGGACGAGCAGTACTTC
CDR3aa: CAIKGDEQYF

d_gene: -
j_gene: TRBJ1-2
abundance: -
v_gene: TRBV5-1
CDR3nt: TGCGCCAGCAGCTTGGCCGGGTCGACCGGGGTCTATGGCTACACCTTC
CDR3aa: CASSLAGSTGVYGYTF

d_gene: -
j_gene: TRBJ2-5
abundance: -
v_gene: TRBV10-3
CDR3nt: TGTGCCATCAGCGATCGGGCGGCGGCCGGGGAGACCCAGTACTTC
CDR3aa: CAISDRAAAGETQYF

d_gene: TRBD1
j_gene: TRBJ2-3
abundance: once
v_gene: TRBV18
CDR3nt: TGTGCCAGCTCACCACCCAGGGGGCGCACAGATACGCAGTATTTT
CDR3aa: CASSPPRGRTDTQYF

d_gene: -
j_gene: TRBJ2-6
abundance: -
v_gene: TRBV28
CDR3nt: TGTGCCAGCAGTTCCCCCGGGAGAGGTGGGGCCAACGTCCTGACTTTC
CDR3aa: CASSSPGRGGANVLTF

d_gene: -
j_gene: TRBJ1-2
abundance: few
v_gene: TRBV28
CDR3nt: TGTGCCACTGTTGTTGGGGCGCGTAGCTACACCTTC
CDR3aa: CATVVGARSYTF

d_gene: TRBD2
j_gene: TRBJ2-1
abundance: -
v_gene: TRBV19
CDR3nt: TGTGCCAGTAGTATCCGGACTAGCGGGGACTACAATGAGCAGTTCTTC
CDR3aa: CASSIRTSGDYNEQFF

d_gene: TRBD2
j_gene: TRBJ2-7
abundance: -
v_gene: TRBV27
CDR3nt: TGTGCCTCAGCAAACATCTTTGGCGCTAGCGGATACGAGCAGTACTTC
CDR3aa: CASANIFGASGYEQYF

d_gene: -
j_gene: TRBJ2-2
abundance: -
v_gene: TRBV27
CDR3nt: TGTGCCTCAAGGAGGAACACCGGGGAGCTGTTTTTT
CDR3aa: CASRRNTGELFF

d_gene: -
j_gene: TRBJ2-7
abundance: -
v_gene: TRBV6-1
CDR3nt: TGTGCCAGCAGCTACACCTACGAGCAGTACTTC
CDR3aa: CASSYTYEQYF

d_gene: TRBD2
j_gene: TRBJ2-2
abundance: -
v_gene: TRBV4-3
CDR3nt: TGCGCCAGCAGTCCTTGGGGTGGTCTAGCGGCAAACACCGGGGAGCTGTTTTTT
CDR3aa: CASSPWGGLAANTGELFF

d_gene: -
j_gene: TRBJ2-5
abundance: -
v_gene: TRBV4-3
CDR3nt: TGCGCCAGCAGCCAAAAACCTGGGGTGACCCAGTACTTC
CDR3aa: CASSQKPGVTQYF

d_gene: -
j_gene: TRBJ2-7
abundance: -
v_gene: TRBV6-5
CDR3nt: TGTGCCAGCAGTTATTTAAATGGCGAGCAGTACTTC
CDR3aa: CASSYLNGEQYF

d_gene: TRBD1
j_gene: TRBJ2-1
abundance: -
v_gene: TRBV5-6
CDR3nt: TGTGCCAGCAGCCCACCGACAGGGGACTTAAATGAGCAGTTCTTC
CDR3aa: CASSPPTGDLNEQFF

d_gene: TRBD2
j_gene: TRBJ2-5
abundance: -
v_gene: TRBV7-2
CDR3nt: TGTGCCAGCAGCCCCGGGACTAGCGGGAGGGCGGAGACCCAGTACTTC
CDR3aa: CASSPGTSGRAETQYF

d_gene: -
j_gene: TRBJ1-3
abundance: -
v_gene: TRBV14
CDR3nt: TGTGCCAGCAGCCAAGAACTGGGGCTTTGGTCTGGAAACACCATATATTTT
CDR3aa: CASSQELGLWSGNTIYF

d_gene: -
j_gene: TRBJ2-2
abundance: -
v_gene: TRBV7-3
CDR3nt: TGTGCCAGCAGCTTAATGACCGGGGAGCTGTTTTTT
CDR3aa: CASSLMTGELFF

d_gene: TRBD2
j_gene: TRBJ2-7
abundance: -
v_gene: TRBV13
CDR3nt: TGTGCCAGCAGCTTTAGGGGACTAGCGGGAGCGGAGCAGTACTTC
CDR3aa: CASSFRGLAGAEQYF

d_gene: -
j_gene: TRBJ2-7
abundance: once
v_gene: TRBV28
CDR3nt: TGTGCCAGCAGTTTGGGGGCGCGGGACGAGCAGTACTTC
CDR3aa: CASSLGARDEQYF

d_gene: -
j_gene: TRBJ1-5
abundance: -
v_gene: TRBV27
CDR3nt: TGTGCCAGCAGTTCGACAGGTGACAATCAGCCCCAGCATTTT
CDR3aa: CASSSTGDNQPQHF

d_gene: -
j_gene: TRBJ2-7
abundance: -
v_gene: TRBV2
CDR3nt: TGTGCCAGCAGTGTCAGGGACCTCGAGCAGTACTTC
CDR3aa: CASSVRDLEQYF

d_gene: -
j_gene: TRBJ2-7
abundance: -
v_gene: TRBV25-1
CDR3nt: TGTGCCAGCAGCCCAAACAGGGCCCGTAGCTACGAGCAGTACTTC
CDR3aa: CASSPNRARSYEQYF

d_gene: TRBD1
j_gene: TRBJ1-4
abundance: -
v_gene: TRBV27
CDR3nt: TGTGCCAGCACCGAGGCAGGGGGGCAAACTAATGAAAAACTGTTTTTT
CDR3aa: CASTEAGGQTNEKLFF

d_gene: TRBD2
j_gene: TRBJ2-3
abundance: -
v_gene: TRBV7-9
CDR3nt: TGTGCCGTAGCCGGGACTAGCGGGAATCTTGGCACAGATACGCAGTATTTT
CDR3aa: CAVAGTSGNLGTDTQYF

d_gene: -
j_gene: TRBJ2-7
abundance: -
v_gene: TRBV21-1
CDR3nt: TGTGCCAGCAGCAAAGGGTCCAAGACCTACGAGCAGTACTTC
CDR3aa: CASSKGSKTYEQYF

d_gene: -
j_gene: TRBJ1-1
abundance: few
v_gene: TRBV5-6
CDR3nt: TGTGCCAGCAGCCCAGGGTTTGGAAGGCCTGAAGCTTTCTTT
CDR3aa: CASSPGFGRPEAFF